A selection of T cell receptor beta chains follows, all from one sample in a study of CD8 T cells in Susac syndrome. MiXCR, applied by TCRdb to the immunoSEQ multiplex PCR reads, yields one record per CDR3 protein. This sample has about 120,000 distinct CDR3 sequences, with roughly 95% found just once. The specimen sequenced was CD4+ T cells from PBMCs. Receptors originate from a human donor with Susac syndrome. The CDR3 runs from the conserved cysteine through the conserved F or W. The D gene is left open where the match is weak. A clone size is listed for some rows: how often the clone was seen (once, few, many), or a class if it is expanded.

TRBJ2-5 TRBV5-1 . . TGCGCCAGCAGCAGGACAGACTACCAAGAGACCCAGTACTTC CASSRTDYQETQYF
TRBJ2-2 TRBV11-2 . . TGTGCCAGCAGCTTAGATGGGCAGATGAACACCGGGGAGCTGTTTTTT CASSLDGQMNTGELFF
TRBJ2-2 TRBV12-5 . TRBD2 TGTGCTAGTGGTTCCACGACTAGCGGGAGAGGCACCGGGGAGCTGTTTTTT CASGSTTSGRGTGELFF
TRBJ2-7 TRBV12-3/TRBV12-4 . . TGTGCCAGCACCCTGGGACCCGCGGGATCCTACGAGCAGTACTTC CASTLGPAGSYEQYF
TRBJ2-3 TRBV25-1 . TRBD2 TGTGCCAGCAGTGTCGGGACTAGCGGGAGAGATACGCAGTATTTT CASSVGTSGRDTQYF
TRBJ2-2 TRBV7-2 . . TGTGCCAGCAGCTTATACTCGGGGGAGCTGTTTTTT CASSLYSGELFF
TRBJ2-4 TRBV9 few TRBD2 TGTGCCAGCAGCGTAGGGACGGGAGGGAACATTCAGTACTTC CASSVGTGGNIQYF
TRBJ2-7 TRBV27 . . TGTGCCAGCAGGATTGGCGGGCTTAGCTACGAGCAGTACTTC CASRIGGLSYEQYF
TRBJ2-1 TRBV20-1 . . TGCAGTGCTAGAGATCGAGCCTCCTACAATGAGCAGTTCTTC CSARDRASYNEQFF
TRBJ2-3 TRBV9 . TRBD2 TGTGCCAGCAGCGTGGCTAGCGGGAGAAAAACAGATACGCAGTATTTT CASSVASGRKTDTQYF
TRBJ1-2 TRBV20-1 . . TGCAGTGCCAGGGAACTTTCAATCCGGGGGTATGGCTACACCTTC CSARELSIRGYGYTF
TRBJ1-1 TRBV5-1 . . TGCGCCAGCAGCTTCGACGAAGTGGGCGGCACTGAAGCTTTCTTT CASSFDEVGGTEAFF
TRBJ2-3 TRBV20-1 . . TGCAGTGCTAGCGGGAGAAAGGATACGCAGTATTTT CSASGRKDTQYF
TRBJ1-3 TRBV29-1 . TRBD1 TGCAGCGTTGAGGGGGACTACAGGGGTCTGGATGGAAACACCATATATTTT CSVEGDYRGLDGNTIYF
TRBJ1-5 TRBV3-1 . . TGTGCCAGCAGCACGACAGGAGTGGAGCCCCAGCATTTT CASSTTGVEPQHF
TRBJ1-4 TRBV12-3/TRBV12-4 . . TGTGCCAGCAGTTTGGCCGCGGGGAACCTGTTTTTT CASSLAAGNLFF
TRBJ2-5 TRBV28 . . TGTGCCAGCAGTTTCCCGGGGATGGGCCAAGAGACCCAGTACTTC CASSFPGMGQETQYF
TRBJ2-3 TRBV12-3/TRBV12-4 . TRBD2 TGTGCCAGCAGTTCCGGCGGGAGAAGTGCAGATACGCAGTATTTT CASSSGGRSADTQYF
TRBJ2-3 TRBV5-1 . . TGCGCCAGCAGCTATTCGACGGGAAGCACAGATACGCAGTATTTT CASSYSTGSTDTQYF
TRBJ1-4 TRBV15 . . TGTGCCACCAGCAGTCTAGGGACAACTAATGAAAAACTGTTTTTT CATSSLGTTNEKLFF
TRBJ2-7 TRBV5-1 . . TGCGCCAGCAGCCCAAAGAGAACAGGTCTCACCAACGAGCAGTACTTC CASSPKRTGLTNEQYF
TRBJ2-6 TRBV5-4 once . TGTGCCAGCAGCTTCTATGCGACAGCCTCTGGGGCCAACGTCCTGACTTTC CASSFYATASGANVLTF
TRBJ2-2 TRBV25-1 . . TGTGCCAGCAGTCCCCTGGGGGGCACCGGGGAGCTGTTTTTT CASSPLGGTGELFF
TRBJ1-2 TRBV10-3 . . TGTGCCATCAGTCAGCCTGGAGCGTCCAATGAAGCTAACTATGGCTACACCTTC CAISQPGASNEANYGYTF
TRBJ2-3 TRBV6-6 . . TGTGCCAGCAGCAAAGGACTCCTAGGCTCAGATACGCAGTATTTT CASSKGLLGSDTQYF
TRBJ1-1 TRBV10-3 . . TGTGCCACCTCCGGGACTGTTGTTATGAACACTGAAGCTTTCTTT CATSGTVVMNTEAFF
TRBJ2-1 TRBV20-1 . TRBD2 TGCAGTGCCGAAACTAGCGGGAGTGATGAGCAGTTCTTC CSAETSGSDEQFF
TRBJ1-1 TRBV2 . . TGTGCCAGCTCGGGCGTGAGTGGTGACACTGAAGCTTTCTTT CASSGVSGDTEAFF
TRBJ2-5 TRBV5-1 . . TGCGCCAGCAGCTTAGACGGAGGGAGCCAAGAGACCCAGTACTTC CASSLDGGSQETQYF
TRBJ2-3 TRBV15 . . TGTGCCACCAGCCCCGGAGGAAGCACAGATACGCAGTATTTT CATSPGGSTDTQYF
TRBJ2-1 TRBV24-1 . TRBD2 TGTGCCACCAGTGATTCCAGCGGGAGGGCCGTTGAGCAGTTCTTC CATSDSSGRAVEQFF